There are a few counts of the clone carrying this T cell receptor (beta chain). These data come from a study of blood T cell repertoires in COVID-19. About the study: From the United States, Italy and Spain came samples of acute and convalescent COVID-19.

The authors' processing: Estimated nucleated cell counts came from reference gene primer amplification. Sequenced by immunoSEQ multiplex PCR; TCRdb stores in-frame clones only, minus some. V, J and clone size are those of that table, while D and trimming were read from the DNA. The top ten hold 40% to 50% of the sample, which has tens of thousands of clones, about four fifths seen once. The sequenced material came from peripheral blood. The sequence was collected from a woman older than 75 with acute or convalescent COVID-19.

For the CDR3, the DNA is TGTGCCAGCAGCTTAGGGGCGGGAGGCTACGACGGGGAGCTGTTTTTT. This gives the protein CASSLGAGGYDGELFF. The chain is built from TRBV7-9 and TRBJ2-2; 8 nucleotides agree with TRBD2. Looked up from germline, CDR1 is SEHNR and CDR2 is FQNEAQ (reference sequence). The V gene end was trimmed by 1 base and the J gene end by 7 bases; junction bases not matched to a gene: 8. The length of the CDR3 is 16 residues.